A selection of T cell receptor beta chains follows, all from one sample in a study of blood T cell repertoires in COVID-19. Clones were read by immunoSEQ multiplex PCR, and TCRdb kept only the in-frame ones, dropping some. Counted here are around 250,000 clones, 80% to 90% occurring once; the ten biggest clones make up approximately 2%. The sample comprised PBMCs or T cells enriched from blood (not recorded which). These receptors came from a woman between 50 and 59 years old who had recovered from COVID-19. The CDR3 runs from the conserved cysteine through the conserved F or W. Each record gives: V gene, J gene, clone size, D gene, CDR3 protein, CDR3 DNA. A D gene is named only where the DNA matches it firmly. Clone size is shown for a subset of rows, as once, few, many or a class of expanded clone.

v_gene: TRBV4-2
j_gene: TRBJ1-4
abundance: .
d_gene: TRBD1
CDR3aa: CASSQEVASQGAITNEKLFF
CDR3nt: TGTGCCAGCAGCCAAGAAGTTGCATCGCAGGGGGCGATCACTAATGAAAAACTGTTTTTT

v_gene: TRBV19
j_gene: TRBJ1-5
abundance: once
d_gene: .
CDR3aa: CASSISGFSGQPQHF
CDR3nt: TGTGCCAGTAGTATATCAGGGTTTTCGGGTCAGCCCCAGCATTTT

v_gene: TRBV7-9
j_gene: TRBJ2-2
abundance: .
d_gene: .
CDR3aa: CASSLRTENTGELFF
CDR3nt: TGTGCCAGCAGCTTAAGGACAGAGAACACCGGGGAGCTGTTTTTT

v_gene: TRBV7-3
j_gene: TRBJ2-1
abundance: .
d_gene: TRBD2
CDR3aa: CASSLTWGGSSYNEQFF
CDR3nt: TGTGCCAGCAGCTTAACGTGGGGCGGGAGCTCCTACAATGAGCAGTTCTTC

v_gene: TRBV28
j_gene: TRBJ2-5
abundance: .
d_gene: TRBD2
CDR3aa: CASSPFRTSGSAQETQYF
CDR3nt: TGTGCCAGCAGTCCATTTAGGACTAGCGGGAGTGCCCAAGAGACCCAGTACTTC

v_gene: TRBV3-1/TRBV3-2
j_gene: TRBJ1-1
abundance: once
d_gene: .
CDR3aa: CASSQVAGTEAFF
CDR3nt: TGTGCCAGCAGCCAAGTTGCAGGGACTGAAGCTTTCTTT

v_gene: TRBV19
j_gene: TRBJ2-1
abundance: .
d_gene: TRBD2
CDR3aa: CASSTGGAFKNEQFF
CDR3nt: TGTGCCAGTAGTACCGGGGGGGCCTTTAAGAATGAGCAGTTCTTC

v_gene: TRBV5-1
j_gene: TRBJ1-5
abundance: .
d_gene: .
CDR3aa: CASSLGGGMRQPQHF
CDR3nt: TGCGCCAGCAGCTTGGGGGGAGGGATGAGGCAGCCCCAGCATTTT

v_gene: TRBV18
j_gene: TRBJ1-5
abundance: .
d_gene: .
CDR3aa: CASSPRWGDASNQPQHF
CDR3nt: TGTGCCAGCTCACCACGTTGGGGGGACGCTAGCAATCAGCCCCAGCATTTT

v_gene: TRBV6-5
j_gene: TRBJ2-3
abundance: .
d_gene: TRBD2
CDR3aa: CASGGRGLTDTQYF
CDR3nt: TGTGCCAGCGGCGGGAGGGGACTCACAGATACGCAGTATTTT

v_gene: TRBV30
j_gene: TRBJ2-7
abundance: .
d_gene: .
CDR3aa: CAWNIGGHEQYF
CDR3nt: TGTGCCTGGAACATAGGAGGTCACGAGCAGTACTTC

v_gene: TRBV28
j_gene: TRBJ1-5
abundance: .
d_gene: .
CDR3aa: CASSLMGRGNQPQHF
CDR3nt: TGTGCCAGCAGTTTAATGGGGAGAGGGAATCAGCCCCAGCATTTT

v_gene: TRBV7-6
j_gene: TRBJ1-6
abundance: once
d_gene: TRBD1
CDR3aa: CASSFGQGLYNSPLHF
CDR3nt: TGTGCCAGCAGCTTCGGACAGGGGCTCTATAATTCACCCCTCCACTTT

v_gene: TRBV28
j_gene: TRBJ1-2
abundance: .
d_gene: TRBD1
CDR3aa: CASNLQGYYGYTF
CDR3nt: TGTGCCAGCAACCTACAGGGGTACTATGGCTACACCTTC

v_gene: TRBV6-1
j_gene: TRBJ1-6
abundance: .
d_gene: .
CDR3aa: CASSEASNSPLHF
CDR3nt: TGTGCCAGCAGTGAAGCGAGTAATTCACCCCTCCACTTT

v_gene: TRBV28
j_gene: TRBJ1-5
abundance: .
d_gene: .
CDR3aa: CASQATYPRDYSNQPQHF
CDR3nt: TGTGCCAGCCAAGCAACCTACCCTCGGGATTATAGCAATCAGCCCCAGCATTTT

v_gene: TRBV6-1
j_gene: TRBJ2-1
abundance: .
d_gene: TRBD2
CDR3aa: CASSEWLAGGLYNEQFF
CDR3nt: TGTGCCAGCAGTGAGTGGCTAGCGGGAGGACTATACAATGAGCAGTTCTTC

v_gene: TRBV27
j_gene: TRBJ2-1
abundance: .
d_gene: TRBD2
CDR3aa: CASSSAPTSGRSYNEQFF
CDR3nt: TGTGCCAGCAGTTCTGCCCCGACTAGCGGGAGGTCCTACAATGAGCAGTTCTTC

v_gene: TRBV11-2
j_gene: TRBJ1-6
abundance: .
d_gene: .
CDR3aa: CASSLERVGSPLHF
CDR3nt: TGTGCCAGCAGCTTAGAGCGGGTGGGGTCACCCCTCCACTTT

v_gene: TRBV4-1
j_gene: TRBJ2-7
abundance: .
d_gene: TRBD2
CDR3aa: CASSQLAGGAYEQYF
CDR3nt: TGCGCCAGCAGCCAACTAGCGGGAGGGGCCTACGAGCAGTACTTC

v_gene: TRBV2
j_gene: TRBJ2-5
abundance: once
d_gene: TRBD2
CDR3aa: CASSQREGETQYF
CDR3nt: TGTGCCAGCAGCCAGCGGGAGGGAGAGACCCAGTACTTC

v_gene: TRBV20-1
j_gene: TRBJ1-1
abundance: .
d_gene: TRBD1
CDR3aa: CSASEQGARVEAFF
CDR3nt: TGCAGTGCTAGTGAACAGGGGGCGCGTGTTGAAGCTTTCTTT

v_gene: TRBV11-2
j_gene: TRBJ2-7
abundance: .
d_gene: .
CDR3aa: CASSLDRGRTSYEQYF
CDR3nt: TGTGCCAGCAGCTTAGATCGGGGGAGGACCAGCTACGAGCAGTACTTC

v_gene: TRBV15
j_gene: TRBJ1-3
abundance: .
d_gene: .
CDR3aa: CATRASGGNTIYF
CDR3nt: TGTGCCACCAGGGCCTCCGGGGGAAACACCATATATTTT

v_gene: TRBV7-6
j_gene: TRBJ1-1
abundance: once
d_gene: TRBD1
CDR3aa: CASSSTGVTEAFF
CDR3nt: TGTGCCAGCAGCTCGACAGGGGTCACTGAAGCTTTCTTT

v_gene: TRBV9
j_gene: TRBJ1-2
abundance: .
d_gene: .
CDR3aa: CASSGPTGYGYTF
CDR3nt: TGTGCCAGCAGCGGACCGACAGGCTATGGCTACACCTTC

v_gene: TRBV18
j_gene: TRBJ2-1
abundance: .
d_gene: .
CDR3aa: CASSPTGYNEQFF
CDR3nt: TGTGCCAGCTCCCCTACAGGTTACAATGAGCAGTTCTTC

v_gene: TRBV28
j_gene: TRBJ1-5
abundance: .
d_gene: .
CDR3aa: CASRLYRSTGLYQPQHF
CDR3nt: TGTGCCAGCAGACTTTATAGGTCCACAGGCCTTTATCAGCCCCAGCATTTT

v_gene: TRBV28
j_gene: TRBJ1-1
abundance: .
d_gene: TRBD1
CDR3aa: CASSLKPGGAFF
CDR3nt: TGTGCCAGCAGCCTAAAACCAGGGGGAGCTTTCTTT

v_gene: TRBV25-1
j_gene: TRBJ1-4
abundance: .
d_gene: .
CDR3aa: CASSFGAGELFF
CDR3nt: TGTGCCAGCAGTTTTGGGGCAGGGGAACTGTTTTTT

v_gene: TRBV6-2/TRBV6-3
j_gene: TRBJ1-5
abundance: .
d_gene: .
CDR3aa: CASSYSTASNQPQHF
CDR3nt: TGTGCCAGCAGTTACTCGACAGCTAGCAATCAGCCCCAGCATTTT

v_gene: TRBV2
j_gene: TRBJ2-1
abundance: .
d_gene: TRBD1
CDR3aa: CASRDREWGEQFF
CDR3nt: TGTGCCAGCAGGGACAGGGAATGGGGTGAGCAGTTCTTC

v_gene: TRBV11-2
j_gene: TRBJ2-5
abundance: once
d_gene: .
CDR3aa: CASSSAGEGGAQYF
CDR3nt: TGTGCCAGCAGCTCGGCAGGGGAGGGGGGAGCCCAGTACTTC

v_gene: TRBV27
j_gene: TRBJ2-5
abundance: .
d_gene: TRBD2
CDR3aa: CASSLGLAANLGETQYF
CDR3nt: TGTGCCAGCAGTTTAGGGCTAGCGGCGAATTTGGGGGAGACCCAGTACTTC

v_gene: TRBV27
j_gene: TRBJ1-4
abundance: once
d_gene: .
CDR3aa: CASSTLRVGNEKLFF
CDR3nt: TGTGCCAGCAGCACCCTCCGGGTCGGGAATGAAAAACTGTTTTTT